The sequence of this TCR beta chain was determined in a study of blood T cell repertoires in COVID-19 (dated by TCRdb to about 2020). Broadly, across the study: Samples from collaborators originated in the United States, Italy and Spain and spanned both the acute and convalescent phases of COVID-19. The material from the prospective study consisted of cDNA or gDNA derived from T cells, B-cell-depleted T cells, or PBMCs. The dataset comprised deeply sampled blood TCRbeta repertoires from subjects exposed to, actively infected with, or recovered from COVID-19. The repertoires were released in a freely available public database intended as a resource for research on the immune response to SARS-CoV-2. Samples came from the ongoing ImmuneRACE study (first 160 participants) plus 1,254 subjects from 6 global collaborators. A de-identified subject ID, COVID-19 status, age in years and sex were almost always included in the sample metadata. Where available, HLA class I and class II types were taken from metadata supplied by the sample provider and were not determined by assay-based typing.

Whole blood was collected in K2EDTA tubes by collaborating institutions according to the institutions' own protocols. For TCRbeta analysis, collaborators shipped samples as frozen whole blood, isolated PBMCs, or DNA extracted from either of those sample types. The V end loses 4 bases and the J end loses 0 bases, and a stretch of 10 bases separates them. Inclusive of the bounding cysteine and phenylalanine, the CDR3 is 15 residues long. CDR3 DNA is the only sequence kept; it has 45 bases, read in frame from the first base. According to the germline V gene (reference sequence), CDR1 reads SGHAT and CDR2 reads FQDESV. In the case of this clone: Its antigen target is currently unknown. The sample holds no much larger clone one base away, and base qualities are not on file.

Overall results and qualifications from the work: How much clinical and demographic metadata was included differed by source and by participant, and the metadata was provided uncurated.

TCRbeta CDR3 regions were amplified from genomic DNA using the immunoSEQ Assay, a bias-controlled multiplex PCR. The authors processed their data as follows. Within the assay, amplification of reference gene primers was used to estimate how many nucleated cells each sample contained. Sequence reads were collapsed and filtered to measure the absolute abundance of every unique TCRbeta CDR3 rearrangement. For each sample, productive Simpson clonality was calculated by taking the square root of Simpson's diversity index across productive rearrangements. Entries here come from immuneACCESS through TCRdb and include only in-frame sequences with V and J called. Some clones fail to appear in such tables; in the studies checked, an unresolved V gene covers under half of the shortfall, and the cause of the remainder is unknown. Clonal size and the V and J genes are those of that table, whereas D and trimming came from the DNA. The sample table contains about 190,000 clones; only one count was recorded for about 81% of them. The ten most abundant clones make up about an eighth of the sample.

The sequence derives from a man aged 25 to 45 with active or convalescent COVID-19. The sequencing input was peripheral blood. The rearranged chain carries TRBV11-1 and TRBJ1-3, with an unclear D gene assignment. The DNA is TGTGCCAGCAGCTCCCGGGTCCTCTCTGGAAACACCATATATTTT. It is translated as CASSSRVLSGNTIYF.